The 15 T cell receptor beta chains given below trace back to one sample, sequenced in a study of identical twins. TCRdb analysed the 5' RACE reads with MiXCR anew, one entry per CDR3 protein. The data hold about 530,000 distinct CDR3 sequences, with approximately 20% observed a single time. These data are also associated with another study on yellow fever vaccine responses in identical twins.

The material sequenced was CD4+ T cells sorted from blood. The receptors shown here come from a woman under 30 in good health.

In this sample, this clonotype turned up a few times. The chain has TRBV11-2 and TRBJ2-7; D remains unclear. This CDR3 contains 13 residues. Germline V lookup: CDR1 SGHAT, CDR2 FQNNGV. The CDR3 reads CASSSFSRYEQYV. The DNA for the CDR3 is TGTGCGAGTTCGTCATTTAGCCGCTACGAGCAGTACGTC.

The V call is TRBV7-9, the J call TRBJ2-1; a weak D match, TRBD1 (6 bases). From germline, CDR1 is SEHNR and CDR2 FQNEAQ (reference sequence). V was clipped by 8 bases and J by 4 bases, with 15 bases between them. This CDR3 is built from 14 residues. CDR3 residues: CASLSQGPYNEQFF. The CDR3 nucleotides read TGTGCCAGCTTATCGCAGGGGCCTTACAATGAGCAGTTCTTC.

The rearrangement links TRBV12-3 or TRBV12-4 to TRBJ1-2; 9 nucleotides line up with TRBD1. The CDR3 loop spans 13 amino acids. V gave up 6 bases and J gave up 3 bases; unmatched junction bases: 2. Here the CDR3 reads CASRTGGYYGYTF. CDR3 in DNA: TGTGCCAGCAGGACAGGGGGATACTATGGCTACACCTTC.

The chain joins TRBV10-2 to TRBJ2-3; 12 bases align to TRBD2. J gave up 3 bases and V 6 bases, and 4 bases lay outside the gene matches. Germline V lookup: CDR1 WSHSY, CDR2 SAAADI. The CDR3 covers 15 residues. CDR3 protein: CASRTGTSGTDTQYF. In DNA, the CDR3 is TGCGCCAGCAGAACCGGGACTAGCGGGACAGATACGCAGTATTTT.

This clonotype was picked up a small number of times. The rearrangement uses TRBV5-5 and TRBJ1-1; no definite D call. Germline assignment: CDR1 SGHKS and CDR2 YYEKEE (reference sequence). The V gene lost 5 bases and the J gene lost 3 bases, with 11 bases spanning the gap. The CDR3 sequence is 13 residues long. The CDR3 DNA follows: TGTGCCAGCAGGACCGTAATGGACACTGAAGCTTTCTTT. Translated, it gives CASRTVMDTEAFF.

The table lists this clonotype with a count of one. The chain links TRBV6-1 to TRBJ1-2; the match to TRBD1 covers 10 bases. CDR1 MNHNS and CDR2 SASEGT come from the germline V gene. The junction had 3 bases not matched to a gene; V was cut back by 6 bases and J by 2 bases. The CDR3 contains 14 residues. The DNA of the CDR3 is TGTGCCAGCAGAGGGGACAGGGGAAACTATGGCTACACCTTC. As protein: CASRGDRGNYGYTF.

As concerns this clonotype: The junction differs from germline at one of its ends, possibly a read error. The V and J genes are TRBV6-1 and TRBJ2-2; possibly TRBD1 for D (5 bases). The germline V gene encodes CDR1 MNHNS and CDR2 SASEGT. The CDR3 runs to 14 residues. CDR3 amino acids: CASSEGAQVGELFF. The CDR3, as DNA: TGTGCCAGCAGCGAAGGGGCGCAGGTCGGGGAGCTGTTTTTT.

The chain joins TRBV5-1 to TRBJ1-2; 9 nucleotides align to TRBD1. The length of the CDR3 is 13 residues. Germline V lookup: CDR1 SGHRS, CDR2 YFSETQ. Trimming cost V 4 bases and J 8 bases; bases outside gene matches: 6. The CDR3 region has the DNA TGCGCCAGCAGCCTACAGGGGGCACGGGGCTACACCTTC. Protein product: CASSLQGARGYTF.

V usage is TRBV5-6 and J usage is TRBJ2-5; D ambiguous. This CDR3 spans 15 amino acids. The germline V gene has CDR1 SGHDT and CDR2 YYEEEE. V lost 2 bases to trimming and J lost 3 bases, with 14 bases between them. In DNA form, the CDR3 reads TGTGCCAGCAGCTTCCGGGTCTCAGGAGAAGAGACCCAGTACTTC. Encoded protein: CASSFRVSGEETQYF.

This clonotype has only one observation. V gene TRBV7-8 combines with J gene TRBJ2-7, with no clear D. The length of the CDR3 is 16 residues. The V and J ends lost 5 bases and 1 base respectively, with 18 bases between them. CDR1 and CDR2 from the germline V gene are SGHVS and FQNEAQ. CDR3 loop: CASSPVGGSLSYEQYF. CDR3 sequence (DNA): TGTGCCAGCAGCCCGGTGGGCGGAAGCCTTTCCTACGAGCAGTACTTC.

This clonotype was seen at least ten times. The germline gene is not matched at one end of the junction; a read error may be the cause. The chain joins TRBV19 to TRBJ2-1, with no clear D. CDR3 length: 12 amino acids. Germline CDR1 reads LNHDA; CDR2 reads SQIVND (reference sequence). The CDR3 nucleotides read TGCGCCAGCAGCATCGGCTACAATGAGCAGTTCTTC. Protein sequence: CASSIGYNEQFF. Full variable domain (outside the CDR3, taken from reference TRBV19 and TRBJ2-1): DGGITQSPKYLFRKEGQNVTLSCEQNLNHDAMYWYRQDPGQGLRLIYYSQIVNDFQKGDIAEGYSVSREKKESFPLTVTSAQKNPTAFYLCASSIGYNEQFFGPGTRLTVL.

Here the CDR3 reads CASSQAGAGVTDTQYF. The CDR3 coding sequence is TGCGCCAGCAGCCAAGCCGGGGCGGGGGTAACAGATACGCAGTATTTT. The genes are TRBV4-1 and TRBJ2-3; 7 nucleotides match TRBD2. V shed 1 base, J shed 3 bases, and the junction held 7 bases outside the gene matches. This CDR3 is 16 amino acids long. CDR1 and CDR2 from the germline V gene are MGHRA and YSYEKL.

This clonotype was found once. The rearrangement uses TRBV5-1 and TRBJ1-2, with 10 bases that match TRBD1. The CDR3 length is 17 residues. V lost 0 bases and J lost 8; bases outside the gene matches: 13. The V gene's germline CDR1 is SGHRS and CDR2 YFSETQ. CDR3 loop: CASSLGMTGGARMGYTF. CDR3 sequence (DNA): TGCGCCAGCAGCTTGGGGATGACAGGGGGCGCAAGGATGGGCTACACCTTC.

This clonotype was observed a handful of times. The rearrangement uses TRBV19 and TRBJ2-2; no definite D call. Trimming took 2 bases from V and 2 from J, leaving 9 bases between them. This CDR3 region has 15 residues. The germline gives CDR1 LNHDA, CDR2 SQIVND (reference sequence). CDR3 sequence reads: CASSISGSNTGELFF. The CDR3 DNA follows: TGTGCCAGTAGTATATCTGGGTCTAACACCGGGGAGCTGTTTTTT. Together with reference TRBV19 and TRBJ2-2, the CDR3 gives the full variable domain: DGGITQSPKYLFRKEGQNVTLSCEQNLNHDAMYWYRQDPGQGLRLIYYSQIVNDFQKGDIAEGYSVSREKKESFPLTVTSAQKNPTAFYLCASSISGSNTGELFFGEGSRLTVL.

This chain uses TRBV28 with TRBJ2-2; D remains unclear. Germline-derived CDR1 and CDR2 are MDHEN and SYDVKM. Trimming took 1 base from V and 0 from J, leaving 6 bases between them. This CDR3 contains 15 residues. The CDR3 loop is CASSLLVANTGELFF. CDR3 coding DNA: TGTGCCAGCAGTTTATTAGTCGCGAACACCGGGGAGCTGTTTTTT.